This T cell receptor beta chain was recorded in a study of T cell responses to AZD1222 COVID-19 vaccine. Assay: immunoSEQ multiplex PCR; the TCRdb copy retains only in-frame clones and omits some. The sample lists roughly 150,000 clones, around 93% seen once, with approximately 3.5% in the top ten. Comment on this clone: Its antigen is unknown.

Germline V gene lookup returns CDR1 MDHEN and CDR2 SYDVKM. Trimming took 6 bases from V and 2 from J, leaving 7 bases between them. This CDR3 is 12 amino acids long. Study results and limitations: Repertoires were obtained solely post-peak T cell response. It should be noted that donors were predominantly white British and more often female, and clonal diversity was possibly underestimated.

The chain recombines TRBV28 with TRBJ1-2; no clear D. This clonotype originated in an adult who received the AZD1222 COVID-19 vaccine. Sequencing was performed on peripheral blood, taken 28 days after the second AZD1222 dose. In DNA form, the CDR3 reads TGTGCCAGCAGGAGTGTCAACTATGGCTACACCTTC. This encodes CASRSVNYGYTF.